The 20 T cell receptor beta chains reported below all come from one sample, sequenced in a study of control samples from healthy donors and cancer patients. TCRdb's table, derived via immunoSEQ multiplex PCR, lists solely in-frame clones and lacks some. The sample carries just over 80,000 clones, around 94% recorded once. The sequencing sample was made of blood. The receptors shown here come from a woman younger than 30 in good health.

The chain recombines TRBV7-9 with TRBJ1-3; 7 bases align to TRBD1. Trimming cost V 7 bases and J 0 bases; bases outside gene matches: 12. CDR1 SEHNR and CDR2 FQNEAQ come from the germline V gene (reference sequence). The CDR3 is 17 amino acids. This CDR3 is CASIDRAQFSSGNTIYF. The CDR3 region has the DNA TGTGCCAGCATCGACAGGGCACAGTTTTCCTCTGGAAACACCATATATTTT. Using reference TRBV7-9 and TRBJ1-3 for the parts outside the CDR3, the full variable domain is DTGVSQNPRHKITKRGQNVTFRCDPISEHNRLYWYRQTLGQGPEFLTYFQNEAQLEKSRLLSDRFSAERPKGSFSTLEIQRTEQGDSAMYLCASIDRAQFSSGNTIYFGEGSWLTVV.

This chain joins TRBV19 and TRBJ2-4, with D unresolved. Between the trimmed V and J ends, which lost 5 bases and 8 bases, there was a span of 13 bases. CDR3 length: 13 residues. Per the germline V gene, CDR1 is LNHDA and CDR2 is SQIVND (reference sequence). As DNA, the CDR3 is TGTGCCAGTAGTTTCGCCGGTGTGGACATTCAGTACTTC. It codes for CASSFAGVDIQYF.

The CDR3 coding sequence is TGTGCCAGCAGTTTCAGTTCCAGATCAAATTCACCCCTCCACTTT. Translating gives CASSFSSRSNSPLHF. This rearrangement joins TRBV28 to TRBJ1-6; D gene ambiguous. The V end was cut by 3 bases, the J end by 7 bases, with 13 bases between. The CDR3 loop spans 15 amino acids. CDR1 and CDR2 (germline): MDHEN, SYDVKM.

The genes are TRBV5-5 and TRBJ2-4; TRBD1 might be the D (7 bases). Germline V gives CDR1 SGHKS, CDR2 YYEKEE (reference sequence). V was trimmed by 2 bases and J by 8 bases, leaving 20 bases between them. CDR3 length: 16 amino acids. The CDR3 nucleotides read TGTGCCAGCAGCTTTATAGCAGGGGGAGGTGGGGACATTCAGTACTTC. This translates into CASSFIAGGGGDIQYF.

The chain is built from TRBV6-6 and TRBJ2-1, with D hard to call. Germline V CDR1 and CDR2: MNHNY, SVGAGI (reference sequence). This CDR3 has 12 amino acids. The V and J ends lost 4 bases and 9 bases respectively, with 10 bases between them. CDR3: CASSSNWGEQFF. The CDR3 DNA is TGTGCCAGCAGTTCAAACTGGGGTGAGCAGTTCTTC.

The chain couples TRBV5-1 to TRBJ1-1, with D uncertain. From germline, CDR1 is SGHRS and CDR2 YFSETQ. V lost 2 bases and J lost 1, with 9 bases in between. The CDR3 runs 14 residues. The CDR3 bases are TGCGCCAGCAGCTTTGATGCACAGAACACTGAAGCTTTCTTT. Amino acid sequence: CASSFDAQNTEAFF.

The chain has TRBV9 and TRBJ2-7; 7 bases are a match to TRBD2. There are 15 residues in the CDR3. J lost 3 bases, V lost 2 bases, and 8 bases had no gene match. CDR1 SGDLS and CDR2 YYNGEE come from the germline V gene. The chain's CDR3 is CASSVTAGESYEQYF. Here the CDR3 DNA reads TGTGCCAGCAGCGTCACGGCGGGGGAGAGCTACGAGCAGTACTTC. Drawing the rest from reference TRBV9 and TRBJ2-7, the complete variable domain is DSGVTQTPKHLITATGQRVTLRCSPRSGDLSVYWYQQSLDQGLQFLIQYYNGEERAKGNILERFSAQQFPDLHSELNLSSLELGDSALYFCASSVTAGESYEQYFGPGTRLTVT.

V and J are TRBV7-6 and TRBJ1-1; D may be TRBD1 (6 bases). Germline V lookup: CDR1 SGHVS, CDR2 FNYEAQ. This CDR3 has 13 residues. The germline V and J ends were trimmed by 1 base and 6 bases, with 9 bases remaining between them. CDR3: CASSLDQGSEAFF. DNA for the CDR3: TGTGCCAGCAGCTTAGATCAGGGGTCTGAAGCTTTCTTT.

J is TRBJ2-3 and V is TRBV6-9; no reliable D call. Deletions cut 3 bases from V and 4 bases from J, with 14 bases between. CDR3 length: 15 residues. From germline, CDR1 is MNHGY and CDR2 SVAAGI. The CDR3 DNA reads TGTGCCAGCAGTTACGAGGCCAGGTCCCCAGATACGCAGTATTTT. Protein product: CASSYEARSPDTQYF.

As to this clone: The identical CDR3 is also encoded by other nucleotide sequences in the sample. The chain has TRBV12-3 or TRBV12-4 and TRBJ1-1, with a weak D call TRBD1 (5 bases). This CDR3 comprises 13 residues. V was trimmed by 9 bases and J by 2 bases, leaving 13 bases between them. The CDR3 nucleotides read TGTGCCAGTGCTGCCGACAGCAACACTGAAGCTTTCTTT. Its translation is CASAADSNTEAFF.

J is TRBJ1-3 and V is TRBV9; tentatively, D is TRBD1 (6 bases). The CDR3 length is 15 residues. CDR1 and CDR2 (germline): SGDLS, YYNGEE. V was shortened by 2 bases and J by 4 bases, with 13 bases between the two germline ends. CDR3 nucleotide sequence: TGTGCCAGCAGCGTGGCGGGGGCGGGAGGAAACACCATATATTTT. This translates into CASSVAGAGGNTIYF.

This sequence joins TRBV7-8 and TRBJ2-7; D gene unclear. With 5 bases removed from V and 1 base from J, the gap between germline ends came to 21 bases. This CDR3 comprises 17 residues. The V gene's germline CDR1 is SGHVS and CDR2 FQNEAQ. The CDR3 nucleotides are TGTGCCAGCAGCGCTGGACGAATAGTCCTCGCGTCCTACGAGCAGTACTTC. Translation: CASSAGRIVLASYEQYF.

The chain uses TRBV2 and TRBJ1-1; D possibly corresponds to TRBD1 (5 bases). V was trimmed by 8 bases and J by 4 bases, leaving 17 bases between them. The CDR3 sequence is 14 residues long. Germline CDR1 is SNHLY and CDR2 is FYNNEI. The CDR3 protein is CASGKVWGGTEAFF. In DNA, the CDR3 is TGTGCCAGCGGCAAGGTATGGGGCGGCACTGAAGCTTTCTTT.

The V call is TRBV25-1, the J call TRBJ2-7; D remains ambiguous. V lost 6 bases and J lost 4, with 7 bases in between. Germline V gene sequence: CDR1 MGHDK, CDR2 SYGVNS. This CDR3 is 11 amino acids long. The CDR3 sequence is CASSVGYEQYF. The CDR3 nucleotides are TGTGCCAGCAGCGTTGGGTACGAGCAGTACTTC.

The chain joins TRBV27 to TRBJ2-6, with 8 bases that match TRBD1. Trimming removed 0 bases from V and 4 bases from J; junction bases left unmatched: 8. The CDR3 runs to 18 residues. CDR1 and CDR2 from the germline V gene are MNHEY and SMNVEV (reference sequence). CDR3 DNA: TGTGCCAGCAGTTTATCTCAGCAGGGGGCTAGCGGGGCCAACGTCCTGACTTTC. It yields the protein CASSLSQQGASGANVLTF.

The gene calls are TRBV5-1 and TRBJ2-7, with TRBD1 matching 7 bases. J lost 0 bases, V lost 0 bases, and 12 bases had no gene match. In germline, CDR1 is SGHRS, CDR2 YFSETQ. The CDR3 is 18 residues long. The CDR3 DNA reads TGCGCCAGCAGCTTGGTCGGGGTAGGGGGCCGTAGCTCCTACGAGCAGTACTTC. Residues: CASSLVGVGGRSSYEQYF. Full variable domain (outside the CDR3, taken from reference TRBV5-1 and TRBJ2-7): KAGVTQTPRYLIKTRGQQVTLSCSPISGHRSVSWYQQTPGQGLQFLFEYFSETQRNKGNFPGRFSGRQFSNSRSEMNVSTLELGDSALYLCASSLVGVGGRSSYEQYFGPGTRLTVT.

This clone was picked up one time. The chain links TRBV6-6 to TRBJ2-2, with unresolved D. Germline V gene lookup returns CDR1 MNHNY and CDR2 SVGAGI (reference sequence). This CDR3 has 14 amino acids. The ends were cut back, 7 bases at V and 2 bases at J, with 11 bases in the middle. Here the CDR3 DNA reads TGTGCCAGCATAGGGCAGACCAACACCGGGGAGCTGTTTTTT. This gives the protein CASIGQTNTGELFF.

The chain recombines TRBV5-4 with TRBJ2-1, with 7 bases identical to TRBD2. CDR1 and CDR2 (germline): SGHNT, YYREEE (reference sequence). V shed 4 bases and J 6 bases; nucleotides not matched to a gene: 10. CDR3 size: 15 residues. CDR3 sequence reads: CASSAGTTVSNEQFF. The CDR3 DNA reads as TGTGCCAGCAGCGCCGGGACTACCGTGAGCAATGAGCAGTTCTTC.

Written as DNA, the CDR3 is TGCAGCGTACGGAGGACTATTGTTTCCGAGCAGTACTTC. Translation: CSVRRTIVSEQYF. The rearrangement uses TRBV29-1 and TRBJ2-7; a weak D match, TRBD2 (6 bases). CDR1 is SQVTM and CDR2 is ANQGSEA in the germline V gene. V was clipped by 6 bases and J by 6 bases, with 18 bases between them. This CDR3 contains 13 residues.

The chain has TRBV24-1 and TRBJ2-3; 9 positions match TRBD2. CDR1 and CDR2 from the germline V gene are KGHDR and SFDVKD. V gave up 5 bases and J gave up 5 bases; unmatched junction bases: 10. This CDR3 contains 16 residues. The CDR3 nucleotides read TGTGCCACCAGTGTTACGAGCGGGGGGTTCAGAGATACGCAGTATTTT. Amino acid sequence: CATSVTSGGFRDTQYF.